The present T cell receptor beta chain was sequenced within a study of cytomegalovirus exposure and HLA in healthy donors. Notes on the study in general: A later analysis found most CMV-associated TCR beta chains apparently HLA-restricted. Several of the most significant clusters were apparently associated with common viral pathogens in a later analysis. Within an earlier analysis, most TCR beta V segments proved productive either about 87% or about 30% of the time.

Use of 60 Vbeta and 13 Jbeta primers characterized the PCR. Method: immunoSEQ multiplex PCR; TCRdb's copy keeps in-frame clones and lacks some. The top ten hold around 3% of the sample, which has 80,000 to 90,000 clones, 79% seen once. CDR1 is MDHEN, CDR2 SYDVKM, per germline. The CDR3 sequence is 12 residues long. The V gene lost 3 bases and the J gene lost 4 bases, with 5 bases spanning the gap. Comment on this clone: Its antigen remains unidentified.

This TCR was recovered from a man aged 25 to 40 in good health and CMV-seronegative. The sequenced sample was PBMCs. The chain uses TRBV28 and TRBJ2-3; no firm D call. The DNA of the CDR3 is TGTGCCAGCAGTTTGCCAGCAGATACGCAGTATTTT. The encoded protein is CASSLPADTQYF.